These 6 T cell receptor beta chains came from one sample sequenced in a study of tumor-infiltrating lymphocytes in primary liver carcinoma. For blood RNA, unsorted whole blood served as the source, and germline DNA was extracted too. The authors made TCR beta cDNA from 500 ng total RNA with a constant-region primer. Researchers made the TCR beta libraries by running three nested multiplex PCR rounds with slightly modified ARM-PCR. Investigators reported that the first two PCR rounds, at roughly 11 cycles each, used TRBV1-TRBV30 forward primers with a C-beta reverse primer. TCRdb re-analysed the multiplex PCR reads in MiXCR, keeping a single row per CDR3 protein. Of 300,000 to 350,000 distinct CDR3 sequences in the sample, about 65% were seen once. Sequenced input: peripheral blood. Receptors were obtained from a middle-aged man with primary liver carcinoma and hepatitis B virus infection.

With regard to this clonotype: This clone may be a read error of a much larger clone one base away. The CDR3 DNA sequence: TGTACCAGCAGATCCAACACCGGGGAGCTGTTTTTT. It codes for CTSRSNTGELFF. The rearrangement joins TRBV6-5 to TRBJ2-2; no definite D call. There are 12 residues in the CDR3. Germline V lookup: CDR1 MNHEY, CDR2 SVGAGI.

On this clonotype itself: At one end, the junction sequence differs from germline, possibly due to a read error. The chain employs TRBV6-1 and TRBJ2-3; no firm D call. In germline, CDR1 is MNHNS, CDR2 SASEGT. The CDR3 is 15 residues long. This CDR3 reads CASSDSPSFTDKQYF. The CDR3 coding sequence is TGTGCCAGCAGTGATTCGCCTAGTTTCACAGATAAGCAGTATTTT.

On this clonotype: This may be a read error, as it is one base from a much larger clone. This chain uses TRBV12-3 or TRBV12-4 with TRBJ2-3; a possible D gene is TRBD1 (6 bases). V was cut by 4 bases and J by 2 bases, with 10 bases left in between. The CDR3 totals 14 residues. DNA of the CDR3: TGTGCCAGCAGTTGGGACATGTTCACAGATACGCAGTATTTT. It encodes CASSWDMFTDTQYF.

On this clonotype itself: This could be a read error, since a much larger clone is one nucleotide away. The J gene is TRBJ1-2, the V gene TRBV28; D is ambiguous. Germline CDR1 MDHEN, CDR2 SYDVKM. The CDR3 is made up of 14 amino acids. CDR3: CAGSLRAMTYGYTF. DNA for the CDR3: TGTGCCGGCAGTCTCCGGGCTATGACCTATGGCTACACCTTC.

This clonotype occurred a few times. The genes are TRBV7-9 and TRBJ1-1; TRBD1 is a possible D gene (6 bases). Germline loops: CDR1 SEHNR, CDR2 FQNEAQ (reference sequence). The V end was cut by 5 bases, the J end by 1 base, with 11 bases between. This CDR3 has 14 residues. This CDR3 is CASSLRTANTEAFF. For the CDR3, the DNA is TGTGCCAGCAGCCTAAGGACAGCGAACACTGAAGCTTTCTTT. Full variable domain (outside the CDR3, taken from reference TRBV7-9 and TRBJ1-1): DTGVSQNPRHKITKRGQNVTFRCDPISEHNRLYWYRQTLGQGPEFLTYFQNEAQLEKSRLLSDRFSAERPKGSFSTLEIQRTEQGDSAMYLCASSLRTANTEAFFGQGTRLTVV.

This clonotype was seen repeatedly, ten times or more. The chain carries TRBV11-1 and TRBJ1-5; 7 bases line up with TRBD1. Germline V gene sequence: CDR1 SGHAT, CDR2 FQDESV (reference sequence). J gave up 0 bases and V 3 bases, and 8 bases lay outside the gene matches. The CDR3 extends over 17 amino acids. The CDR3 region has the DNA TGTGCCAGCAGCTTCAACCCAGGGGGATATAGCAATCAGCCCCAGCATTTT. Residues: CASSFNPGGYSNQPQHF. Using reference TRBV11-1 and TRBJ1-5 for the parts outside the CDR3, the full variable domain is EAEVAQSPRYKITEKSQAVAFWCDPISGHATLYWYRQILGQGPELLVQFQDESVVDDSQLPKDRFSAERLKGVDSTLKIQPAELGDSAMYLCASSFNPGGYSNQPQHFGDGTRLSIL.